This TCR beta chain was identified in a study of human T cells and chemical hapten exposure. Study overall: Patients, chiefly female, had alopecia areata, totalis or universalis. Study observations and caveats: The presence of alopecia in the donors means their immune response may differ from healthy people's.

TCRdb used MiXCR to reprocess the RACE reads, holding one entry per CDR3 protein. There are about 97,000 distinct CDR3 sequences in the sample; less than 35% occur only once, and 10% lies in the top ten. The time point here: patch test 3, about 24 weeks after DPC sensitization. Noted treatment: therapeutic diphenylcyclopropenone sensitization with weekly scalp DPC. This clonotype was counted between two and nine times. The antigen remains undetermined. CDR1 MNHEY and CDR2 SVGAGI come from the germline V gene. V lost 6 bases, J lost 5 bases, and 10 bases stayed unmatched. This CDR3 comprises 15 residues.

The source material was whole blood, sampled in connection with sensitization to the hapten diphenylcyclopropenone (DPC). The chain carries TRBV6-5 and TRBJ2-3, with 8 bases fitting TRBD1. This clonotype was sampled from a man aged 35 to 55 with alopecia areata. Some clones in this sample may be carry-over from other donors' samples. The CDR3 nucleotides read TGTGCCAGCAGCTTACAGACAGGGGTTGGAGATACGCAGTATTTT. This sequence encodes CASSLQTGVGDTQYF.